These 32 T cell receptor beta chains share one sample of origin, sequenced in a study of sequential checkpoint blockade in melanoma. Treatment indicated: randomized to nivolumab then ipilimumab (arm A) or the reverse (arm B). Repertoires were generated with immunoSEQ multiplex PCR, while TCRdb's copy carries only in-frame clones and drops some. The sample lists approximately 20,000 clones; approximately 73% were seen once. The specimen was CD8+ T cells sorted from blood (inferred from file names), collected from a patient given nivolumab and ipilimumab in sequence. Source of these receptors: a human donor with melanoma.

This sequence joins TRBV15 and TRBJ1-5; no definite D call. Germline CDR1 is LNHNV and CDR2 is YYDKDF (reference sequence). CDR3 length: 14 amino acids. With 6 bases removed from V and 0 bases from J, the gap between germline ends came to 9 bases. CDR3 coding DNA: TGTGCCACCAGAACAGCTTATAGCAATCAGCCCCAGCATTTT. Its protein product is CATRTAYSNQPQHF.

In this sample, this clone turned up a few times. V usage is TRBV7-9 and J usage is TRBJ1-3; tentatively, D is TRBD1 (5 bases). The CDR3 covers 15 residues. Deletions cut 6 bases from V and 2 bases from J, with 14 bases between. Germline V CDR1 and CDR2: SEHNR, FQNEAQ (reference sequence). The CDR3 loop reads CASRTRQLTGNTIYF. CDR3 DNA: TGTGCCAGCAGGACACGACAGTTAACTGGAAACACCATATATTTT.

V usage is TRBV7-9 and J usage is TRBJ2-1; 8 bases are a match to TRBD1. CDR1 SEHNR and CDR2 FQNEAQ come from the germline V gene (reference sequence). The CDR3 runs to 15 residues. V gave up 5 bases and J gave up 5 bases; unmatched junction bases: 8. CDR3 region: CASSRRDRSDNEQFF. CDR3 bases: TGTGCCAGCAGCCGCCGGGACAGGTCAGACAATGAGCAGTTCTTC.

CDR3 protein: CASSLSVGRRYEQYF. The CDR3 nucleotides are TGTGCCAGCAGTTTATCGGTGGGCAGGCGCTACGAGCAGTACTTC. V gene TRBV28 combines with J gene TRBJ2-7; no firm D call. Between the trimmed V and J ends, which lost 1 base and 3 bases, there was a span of 13 bases. Germline values: CDR1 MDHEN, CDR2 SYDVKM. This CDR3 is 15 amino acids long. The full variable domain, its missing parts supplied by reference TRBV28 and TRBJ2-7, is DVKVTQSSRYLVKRTGEKVFLECVQDMDHENMFWYRQDPGLGLRLIYFSYDVKMKEKGDIPEGYSVSREKKERFSLILESASTNQTSMYLCASSLSVGRRYEQYFGPGTRLTVT.

Details on this clone: Sequence at one end of the junction differs from germline and may be a read error. Other DNA sequences in the sample encode the same CDR3. The chain is built from TRBV28 and TRBJ1-6; maybe TRBD1 (5 bases). The CDR3 has 16 residues. Germline V gives CDR1 MDHEN, CDR2 SYDVKM. The CDR3 loop reads CASSSGGSSYNSPLHF. In nucleotides, the CDR3 is TGTGCCAGCAGTTCGGGGGGTAGCTCCTATAATTCCCCCCTCCACTTT.

A single count supports this clone. The chain recombines TRBV28 with TRBJ2-1; 9 nucleotides line up with TRBD2. The CDR3 runs 22 residues. V was pared by 2 bases and J by 2 bases, with 22 bases of the junction left unmatched. Germline CDR1 MDHEN, CDR2 SYDVKM. This CDR3 is CASSLNLWDGEVEREAYNEQFF. In DNA form, the CDR3 reads TGTGCCAGCAGTTTAAACTTATGGGACGGCGAGGTAGAGCGGGAGGCCTACAATGAGCAGTTCTTC.

This rearrangement joins TRBV28 to TRBJ2-7; tentative D call: TRBD1 (5 bases). The CDR3 covers 13 residues. Germline V gene data show CDR1 as MDHEN and CDR2 as SYDVKM. The ends were cut back, 10 bases at V and 3 bases at J, with 16 bases in the middle. The CDR3 sequence is CATRPAGYYEQYF. CDR3 DNA sequence: TGTGCCACCCGTCCGGCAGGGTACTACGAGCAGTACTTC. Based on the CDR3 plus reference TRBV28 and TRBJ2-7, the full variable domain is DVKVTQSSRYLVKRTGEKVFLECVQDMDHENMFWYRQDPGLGLRLIYFSYDVKMKEKGDIPEGYSVSREKKERFSLILESASTNQTSMYLCATRPAGYYEQYFGPGTRLTVT.

The V call is TRBV6-6, the J call TRBJ1-4; a weak D match, TRBD1 (5 bases). CDR1 and CDR2 (germline): MNHNY, SVGAGI (reference sequence). CDR3 length equals 16 residues. V was clipped by 2 bases and J by 3 bases, with 13 bases between them. CDR3 loop: CASSYPQEGPNEKLFF. The CDR3 DNA is TGTGCCAGCAGTTACCCCCAGGAGGGGCCTAATGAAAAACTGTTTTTT.

This clone has only one observation. The chain links TRBV19 to TRBJ2-7, with 16 bases aligning to TRBD2. Germline loops: CDR1 LNHDA, CDR2 SQIVND (reference sequence). J lost 5 bases, V lost 6 bases, and 10 bases had no gene match. The CDR3 consists of 17 residues. As DNA, the CDR3 is TGTGCCAGTAGCCCGGGACTAGCGGGAGGGCCGGGGAACGAGCAGTACTTC. Translating gives CASSPGLAGGPGNEQYF.

V and J are TRBV7-6 and TRBJ1-1; the match to TRBD1 covers 8 bases. This CDR3 comprises 16 residues. Germline V gene sequence: CDR1 SGHVS, CDR2 FNYEAQ. V shed 5 bases, J shed 1 base, and the junction held 9 bases outside the gene matches. For the CDR3, the DNA is TGTGCCAGCAGCCACCGGACAGGGAGGGCGAACACTGAAGCTTTCTTT. Translated, it gives CASSHRTGRANTEAFF.

The genes are TRBV11-1 and TRBJ2-1, with D uncertain. Germline V lookup: CDR1 SGHAT, CDR2 FQDESV (reference sequence). The V gene lost 3 bases and the J gene lost 10 bases, with 16 bases spanning the gap. This CDR3 is 14 amino acids long. CDR3 coding DNA: TGTGCCAGCAGCTTTTCCCCCACTGACACAGAGCAGTTCTTC. Its protein product is CASSFSPTDTEQFF.

The CDR3 spells CASGLDRYQETQYF. The DNA for the CDR3 is TGTGCCAGTGGCTTGGACAGGTACCAAGAGACCCAGTACTTC. This chain joins TRBV27 and TRBJ2-5; TRBD1 matches at 7 bases. V was pared by 9 bases and J by 0 bases, with 7 bases of the junction left unmatched. The CDR3 runs to 14 residues. Germline-derived CDR1 and CDR2 are MNHEY and SMNVEV (reference sequence).

The gene calls are TRBV5-4 and TRBJ2-1; TRBD2 agrees at 16 bases. The CDR3 runs 20 residues. The germline V gene has CDR1 SGHNT and CDR2 YYREEE (reference sequence). After removal of 4 bases from V and 0 bases from J, the junction contained 10 bases not matched to a gene. The CDR3 DNA reads TGTGCCAGCAGCGGGGGACTAGCGGGAGGGCCTAGTGCCTCCTACAATGAGCAGTTCTTC. Translation: CASSGGLAGGPSASYNEQFF. Full variable domain (rest looked up from reference TRBV5-4 and TRBJ2-1): ETGVTQSPTHLIKTRGQQVTLRCSSQSGHNTVSWYQQALGQGPQFIFQYYREEENGRGNFPPRFSGLQFPNYSSELNVNALELDDSALYLCASSGGLAGGPSASYNEQFFGPGTRLTVL.

This chain uses TRBV19 with TRBJ2-7; weak D call: TRBD2 (5 bases). The CDR3 has 13 residues. CDR1 and CDR2 (germline): LNHDA, SQIVND (reference sequence). Trimming shortened V by 3 bases and J by 4 bases, and 10 bases separated the two germline ends. CDR3 DNA: TGTGCCAGTAGTATCGGACTGGTTTACGAGCAGTACTTC. Translation gives CASSIGLVYEQYF.

There are a few counts of this clone. This rearrangement joins TRBV18 to TRBJ2-3, with TRBD1 matching over 9 bases. The CDR3 sequence is 15 residues long. The ends lost 2 bases at V and 4 bases at J; junction bases unmatched: 4. Germline-derived CDR1 and CDR2 are KGHSH and LQKENI. The CDR3 DNA is TGTGCCAGCTCACCAACAGGGGGCTATGCAGATACGCAGTATTTT. Translated: CASSPTGGYADTQYF. The whole variable domain, filled in from reference TRBV18 and TRBJ2-3, reads NAGVMQNPRHLVRRRGQEARLRCSPMKGHSHVYWYRQLPEEGLKFMVYLQKENIIDESGMPKERFSAEFPKEGPSILRIQQVVRGDSAAYFCASSPTGGYADTQYFGPGTRLTVL.

CDR3 in DNA: TGTGCCAGCCGAACGACAGGGTCCTACGAGCAGTACTTC. Encoded protein: CASRTTGSYEQYF. The rearrangement links TRBV10-3 to TRBJ2-7; 7 nucleotides line up with TRBD1. V was clipped by 10 bases and J by 1 base; unmatched bases: 7. Germline CDR1 and CDR2: ENHRY and SYGVKD. This CDR3 comprises 13 residues.

A remark on this clone: With a much larger clone just one base away, this may be a read error. The rearrangement links TRBV6-5 to TRBJ1-2, with TRBD1 identical over 8 bases. This CDR3 comprises 15 residues. Per germline, CDR1 MNHEY and CDR2 SVGAGI. DNA for the CDR3: TGTACCAGCAGTACCCGGACAGGGAAAGTTGGTGGCTACACCTTC. Amino acid sequence: CTSSTRTGKVGGYTF.

The chain joins TRBV9 to TRBJ1-6; D call uncertain. This CDR3 has 15 residues. Trimming took off 0 bases at V and 2 bases at J, with 6 bases between the two ends. Germline V gives CDR1 SGDLS, CDR2 YYNGEE. The DNA of the CDR3 is TGTGCCAGCAGCGTAGGCAGGCCCTATAATTCACCCCTCCACTTT. Protein: CASSVGRPYNSPLHF.

The rearrangement joins TRBV19 to TRBJ1-2, with D uncertain. CDR3 size: 14 residues. V was trimmed by 3 bases and J by 2 bases, leaving 10 bases between them. CDR1 LNHDA and CDR2 SQIVND come from the germline V gene (reference sequence). The CDR3 loop reads CASSIGQNNYGYTF. The CDR3 DNA is TGTGCCAGTAGTATTGGTCAGAACAACTATGGCTACACCTTC.

The chain employs TRBV27 and TRBJ2-7; tentatively, D is TRBD1 (5 bases). This CDR3 is 13 amino acids long. Trimming cost V 5 bases and J 7 bases, with 15 bases left between them. CDR1 and CDR2 (germline): MNHEY, SMNVEV (reference sequence). The CDR3 bases are TGTGCCAGCAGTCCACAATCAGGGTGGGAGCAGTACTTC. This encodes CASSPQSGWEQYF.

V usage is TRBV6-5 and J usage is TRBJ2-2, with D tentatively TRBD1 (5 bases). Germline CDR1 and CDR2: MNHEY and SVGAGI. The CDR3 covers 16 residues. Trimming stripped 0 bases from V and 6 bases from J, with 14 bases between. In DNA, the CDR3 is TGTGCCAGCAGTTACTCGGGCAGGGAAGTCGCCGGGGAGCTGTTTTTT. Translating it yields CASSYSGREVAGELFF.

The chain carries TRBV27 and TRBJ1-6, with TRBD1 as a possible D gene (5 bases). V was trimmed by 6 bases and J by 10 bases, leaving 13 bases between them. The CDR3 is 13 residues long. Germline V CDR1 and CDR2: MNHEY, SMNVEV (reference sequence). CDR3 nucleotide sequence: TGTGCCAGCAGAGGCGCGGGGGTCTCACCCCTCCACTTT. Translation gives CASRGAGVSPLHF.

V and J are TRBV9 and TRBJ2-7; 7 bases align to TRBD1. Germline trimming cut 3 bases from V and 2 bases from J; bases unmatched to any gene: 11. The CDR3 has 16 residues. The germline CDR1 and CDR2 sequences are SGDLS and YYNGEE. The CDR3 loop is CASSATDTGAPYEQYF. In DNA form, the CDR3 reads TGTGCCAGCAGCGCCACCGATACAGGGGCTCCCTACGAGCAGTACTTC.

The chain couples TRBV4-1 to TRBJ2-7; D is perhaps TRBD2 (6 bases). V was clipped by 0 bases and J by 3 bases, with 6 bases between them. Germline loops: CDR1 MGHRA, CDR2 YSYEKL. The CDR3 contains 13 residues. CDR3 amino acids: CASSQEGGYEQYF. DNA of the CDR3: TGCGCCAGCAGCCAAGAGGGGGGCTACGAGCAGTACTTC.

This CDR3 is CASTERQGAEEETQYF. CDR3 DNA: TGTGCCAGCACCGAGAGACAGGGCGCGGAAGAAGAGACCCAGTACTTC. The chain couples TRBV7-9 to TRBJ2-5, with TRBD1 matching 7 bases. The junction had 14 bases not matched to a gene; V was cut back by 7 bases and J by 3 bases. The germline CDR1 and CDR2 sequences are SEHNR and FQNEAQ (reference sequence). CDR3 length equals 16 residues.

The chain couples TRBV30 to TRBJ2-1; D is perhaps TRBD1 (5 bases). Trimming cost V 2 bases and J 4 bases, with 18 bases left between them. Germline CDR1 reads GTSNPN; CDR2 reads SVGIG (reference sequence). There are 16 residues in the CDR3. CDR3 sequence reads: CAWSPPGALQYNEQFF. DNA for the CDR3: TGTGCCTGGAGTCCCCCTGGGGCACTCCAGTACAATGAGCAGTTCTTC.

The chain uses TRBV13 and TRBJ1-2; 7 nucleotides agree with TRBD1. V was pared by 5 bases and J by 0 bases, with 9 bases of the junction left unmatched. Germline CDR1 is PRHDT and CDR2 is FYEKMQ (reference sequence). The CDR3 consists of 16 residues. The CDR3: CASSRTDRASNYGYTF. CDR3 in DNA: TGTGCCAGCAGCCGAACAGACAGGGCCTCTAACTATGGCTACACCTTC.

This sequence joins TRBV7-9 and TRBJ1-5; D remains ambiguous. The CDR3 extends over 12 amino acids. Germline values: CDR1 SEHNR, CDR2 FQNEAQ (reference sequence). Trimming pared 4 bases from V and 4 bases from J, leaving 5 bases between. The CDR3 protein is CASSSKNQPQHF. DNA for the CDR3: TGTGCCAGCAGCTCAAAAAATCAGCCCCAGCATTTT.

The rearrangement links TRBV7-9 to TRBJ2-7, with TRBD2 as a possible D gene (6 bases). CDR1 is SEHNR, CDR2 FQNEAQ, per germline (reference sequence). Trimming cost V 3 bases and J 3 bases, with 15 bases left between them. The CDR3 consists of 15 residues. CDR3 DNA: TGTGCCAGCAGCTTTCGGGACTGGGGGGACTACGAGCAGTACTTC. Its protein product is CASSFRDWGDYEQYF.

The CDR3 protein is CSEATNTEAFF. The CDR3 nucleotides read TGCAGTGAAGCGACGAACACTGAAGCTTTCTTT. The genes are TRBV20-1 and TRBJ1-1; unclear D gene. Germline values: CDR1 DFQATT, CDR2 SNEGSKA (reference sequence). The CDR3 sequence is 11 residues long. V lost 7 bases to trimming and J lost 1 base, with 7 bases between them.

This clone was observed a single time. The chain has TRBV11-2 and TRBJ2-1, with D possibly matching TRBD2 (5 bases). Germline V lookup: CDR1 SGHAT, CDR2 FQNNGV. CDR3 length equals 14 residues. Trimming took 2 bases from V and 3 from J, leaving 8 bases between them. Here the CDR3 reads CASSLTGNYNEQFF. CDR3 DNA sequence: TGTGCCAGCAGCTTAACCGGGAACTACAATGAGCAGTTCTTC.

V and J are TRBV28 and TRBJ2-1; 9 nucleotides line up with TRBD2. In germline, CDR1 is MDHEN, CDR2 SYDVKM. This CDR3 spans 15 amino acids. The V segment lost 4 bases and the J segment 6 bases; nucleotides outside the gene matches: 7. CDR3 nucleotides: TGTGCCAGCAGTTATACTACTAGCGGGCTCAATGAGCAGTTCTTC. Protein product: CASSYTTSGLNEQFF.